Shown below are 27 T cell receptor beta chains from a single sample sequenced in a study of blood T cell repertoires in COVID-19. Using immunoSEQ multiplex PCR, the repertoire was profiled, and TCRdb retains in-frame clones only, with some absent. The table has about 160,000 clones, 85% seen once. Material: peripheral blood. The receptor source for this set is a human donor with acute or convalescent COVID-19. The donor label of this sample is uncertain.

The chain joins TRBV25-1 to TRBJ1-4; 8 nucleotides line up with TRBD1. Germline CDR1 is MGHDK and CDR2 is SYGVNS. The CDR3 consists of 15 residues. V lost 1 base and J lost 8; bases outside the gene matches: 6. CDR3 nucleotides: TGTGCCAGCAGTGAATTCAGGGGGCTTAAGGAAAAACTGTTTTTT. Protein: CASSEFRGLKEKLFF.

The chain couples TRBV7-2 to TRBJ1-1; 7 nucleotides agree with TRBD1. In germline, CDR1 is SGHTA, CDR2 FQGNSA. V lost 3 bases, J lost 1 base, and 5 bases stayed unmatched. This CDR3 contains 15 residues. The CDR3 sequence is CASSFTGTANTEAFF. DNA for the CDR3: TGTGCCAGCAGCTTTACCGGGACAGCGAACACTGAAGCTTTCTTT. Variable domain in full (rest from reference TRBV7-2 and TRBJ1-1): GAGVSQSPSNKVTEKGKDVELRCDPISGHTALYWYRQSLGQGLEFLIYFQGNSAPDKSGLPSDRFSAERTGGSVSTLTIQRTQQEDSAVYLCASSFTGTANTEAFFGQGTRLTVV.

This clone was recorded once. V usage is TRBV5-1 and J usage is TRBJ1-1; no firm D call. The CDR3 totals 13 residues. V was trimmed by 7 bases and J by 1 base, leaving 11 bases between them. CDR1 is SGHRS, CDR2 YFSETQ, per germline. The CDR3 DNA reads TGCGCCAGCCTAAGCGGGCCGAACACTGAAGCTTTCTTT. Translated, it gives CASLSGPNTEAFF.

The chain carries TRBV4-1 and TRBJ1-5; D gene uncertain. Per the germline V gene, CDR1 is MGHRA and CDR2 is YSYEKL. V was shortened by 0 bases and J by 1 base, with 7 bases between the two germline ends. The CDR3 is made up of 15 amino acids. CDR3: CASSQERQSNQPQHF. CDR3 bases: TGCGCCAGCAGCCAAGAGAGGCAGAGCAATCAGCCCCAGCATTTT.

This clone showed up just a few times. The DNA of the CDR3 is TGTGCCAGCAGAGGGACAGGGAGCTCCTATAATTCACCCCTCCACTTT. This encodes CASRGTGSSYNSPLHF. The chain couples TRBV5-4 to TRBJ1-6; 9 bases line up with TRBD1. V shed 5 bases and J 0 bases; nucleotides not matched to a gene: 3. CDR1 is SGHNT and CDR2 is YYREEE in the germline V gene (reference sequence). CDR3 length equals 16 residues.

The CDR3 loop reads CASSSPLRTASNQPQHF. CDR3 sequence (DNA): TGTGCCAGCAGTTCCCCCCTCAGGACAGCTAGCAATCAGCCCCAGCATTTT. This rearrangement joins TRBV6-2 or TRBV6-3 to TRBJ1-5, with D possibly matching TRBD1 (6 bases). Per the germline V gene, CDR1 is MNHEY and CDR2 is SVGEGT. The CDR3 extends over 17 amino acids. Trimming took 4 bases from V and 0 from J, leaving 16 bases between them.

J is TRBJ1-6 and V is TRBV6-5; 7 nucleotides match TRBD1. CDR1 MNHEY and CDR2 SVGAGI come from the germline V gene. J lost 14 bases, V lost 5 bases, and 9 bases had no gene match. The CDR3 extends over 13 amino acids. The CDR3 coding sequence is TGTGCCAGCAGTCCCTCCCAGGGGGTGACCCTCCACTTT. Protein sequence: CASSPSQGVTLHF.

This chain uses TRBV12-5 with TRBJ2-3; weak D call: TRBD2 (6 bases). The germline V and J ends were trimmed by 6 bases and 2 bases, with 12 bases remaining between them. CDR1 and CDR2 (germline): LGHNT, FRNRAP. The CDR3 has 14 amino acids. The CDR3 here is CASGSRGSTDTQYF. In DNA, the CDR3 is TGTGCTAGTGGAAGTCGGGGGTCCACAGATACGCAGTATTTT. The complete variable domain, with remaining parts taken from reference TRBV12-5 and TRBJ2-3, reads DARVTQTPRHKVTEMGQEVTMRCQPILGHNTVFWYRQTMMQGLELLAYFRNRAPLDDSGMPKDRFSAEMPDATLATLKIQPSEPRDSAVYFCASGSRGSTDTQYFGPGTRLTVL.

This clone was found once. The rearrangement links TRBV7-9 to TRBJ1-3, with TRBD1 as a possible D gene (6 bases). The length of the CDR3 is 15 residues. The ends were cut back, 1 base at V and 7 bases at J, with 14 bases in the middle. Germline CDR1 SEHNR, CDR2 FQNEAQ (reference sequence). In DNA, the CDR3 is TGTGCCAGCAGCTTAGGGCAGACAGGTTTCAACACCATATATTTT. This sequence encodes CASSLGQTGFNTIYF.

The CDR3 protein is CASQRQGENEQFF. CDR3 DNA: TGTGCCTCCCAGAGACAGGGAGAGAATGAGCAGTTCTTC. The J gene is TRBJ2-1, the V gene TRBV5-4; 7 bases line up with TRBD1. The germline V gene has CDR1 SGHNT and CDR2 YYREEE (reference sequence). The length of the CDR3 is 13 residues. The V and J ends lost 10 bases and 7 bases, in that order; junction bases with no gene match: 11.

The CDR3 nucleotides are TGTGCCAGCAGCCAAAGGGGAGGGAATCAGCCCCAGCATTTT. Its protein is CASSQRGGNQPQHF. The genes are TRBV3-1 (or the pseudogene TRBV3-2) and TRBJ1-5; TRBD1 might be the D (5 bases). This CDR3 has 14 amino acids. The V end was cut by 2 bases, the J end by 4 bases, with 9 bases between. CDR1 is LGHDT, CDR2 YNNKEL, per germline (reference sequence).

This clone was detected only a few times. The chain couples TRBV3-1 (or the pseudogene TRBV3-2) to TRBJ2-5, with TRBD1 matching 9 bases. J lost 4 bases, V lost 4 bases, and 10 bases had no gene match. CDR1 is LGHDT, CDR2 YNNKEL, per germline (reference sequence). This CDR3 is built from 16 residues. The CDR3 nucleotides read TGTGCCAGCAGCCCCCGGCCGACAGGGGGGACAGAGACCCAGTACTTC. It translates to CASSPRPTGGTETQYF.

V is TRBV14 and J is TRBJ1-1; D gene uncertain. The CDR3 covers 13 residues. The germline V gene encodes CDR1 SGHDN and CDR2 FVKESK. Trimming pared 1 base from V and 7 bases from J, leaving 10 bases between. CDR3 nucleotides: TGTGCCAGCAGCCAAGGATCGAGGCTTGAAGCTTTCTTT. Translating it yields CASSQGSRLEAFF.

The chain couples TRBV2 to TRBJ1-1; D is undetermined. The CDR3 spans 12 residues. Germline CDR1 reads SNHLY; CDR2 reads FYNNEI. Trimming cost V 6 bases and J 0 bases, with 5 bases left between them. The CDR3 here is CASRGMNTEAFF. The DNA of the CDR3 is TGTGCCAGCAGGGGCATGAACACTGAAGCTTTCTTT.

This clone was picked up one time. The rearrangement links TRBV16 to TRBJ1-2; weak D call: TRBD1 (5 bases). Germline V gene lookup returns CDR1 KGHSY and CDR2 FQNENV. The CDR3 loop spans 14 amino acids. V was cut by 3 bases and J by 6 bases, with 14 bases left in between. The CDR3 DNA is TGTGCCAGCAGCCAGCCGCAGGGCCAGCATGGCTACACCTTC. It encodes CASSQPQGQHGYTF.

V usage is TRBV4-1 and J usage is TRBJ1-1, with 9 bases aligning to TRBD1. In germline, CDR1 is MGHRA, CDR2 YSYEKL. V trimming: 3 bases; J trimming: 3 bases; junction bases outside the gene matches: 5. There are 15 residues in the CDR3. CDR3 sequence: CASSHPGTGYTEAFF. The CDR3 region has the DNA TGCGCCAGCAGCCACCCCGGGACAGGGTACACTGAAGCTTTCTTT.

The chain is built from TRBV7-3 and TRBJ2-2; 7 bases fit TRBD2. The V segment lost 8 bases and the J segment 0 bases; nucleotides outside the gene matches: 9. CDR3 length equals 16 residues. Germline CDR1 and CDR2: SGHTA and FQGTGA. The CDR3 bases are TGTGCCAGCGGTCGGGGAGGGCTATCGAACACCGGGGAGCTGTTTTTT. It yields the protein CASGRGGLSNTGELFF.

The rearrangement uses TRBV11-2 and TRBJ2-1, with 7 bases that match TRBD1. The germline CDR1 and CDR2 sequences are SGHAT and FQNNGV. The CDR3 is 15 residues long. The trim removed 0 bases at V and 1 base at J, leaving 0 bases unmatched. The CDR3 region is CASSLDRGSYNEQFF. The CDR3 DNA follows: TGTGCCAGCAGCTTAGACAGGGGGTCCTACAATGAGCAGTTCTTC.

This clone was counted a single time. This chain links TRBV7-2 with TRBJ2-5; TRBD1 matches at 10 bases. The germline CDR1 and CDR2 sequences are SGHTA and FQGNSA. Trimming removed 5 bases from V and 2 bases from J; junction bases left unmatched: 2. The CDR3 runs to 14 residues. The CDR3 spells CASSTDRGQETQYF. DNA of the CDR3: TGTGCCAGCAGCACGGACAGGGGGCAAGAGACCCAGTACTTC.

The chain is built from TRBV11-3 and TRBJ2-1; D might be TRBD2 (7 bases). This CDR3 has 16 amino acids. CDR1 is SGHNT and CDR2 is YENEEA in the germline V gene. V lost 2 bases and J 4 bases, leaving 15 bases between the germline ends. This CDR3 is CASSLNGGQKYNEQFF. CDR3 nucleotides: TGTGCCAGCAGCTTAAACGGGGGGCAAAAATACAATGAGCAGTTCTTC.

The rearrangement joins TRBV7-3 to TRBJ1-1; D might be TRBD1 (6 bases). Germline V lookup: CDR1 SGHTA, CDR2 FQGTGA. The CDR3 consists of 14 residues. V gave up 5 bases and J gave up 3 bases, with 13 bases separating them. This CDR3 reads CASSPRGADTEAFF. The CDR3 coding sequence is TGTGCCAGCAGCCCCCGGGGGGCAGACACTGAAGCTTTCTTT.

V gene TRBV2 combines with J gene TRBJ2-1, with 13 bases aligning to TRBD2. Germline assignment: CDR1 SNHLY and CDR2 FYNNEI. This CDR3 region has 15 residues. Unmatched junction bases numbered 4, after V lost 5 bases and J lost 6 bases. CDR3 loop: CASSTRLAGGNEQFF. The CDR3 nucleotides are TGTGCCAGCAGTACGCGACTAGCGGGGGGCAATGAGCAGTTCTTC.

The chain couples TRBV7-3 to TRBJ1-1; D not certain. From germline, CDR1 is SGHTA and CDR2 FQGTGA. CDR3 size: 15 residues. V shed 0 bases and J shed 6 bases, with 14 bases lying between them. The chain's CDR3 is CASSLTSGEESEAFF. Here the CDR3 DNA reads TGTGCCAGCAGCTTAACGTCCGGGGAGGAGTCTGAAGCTTTCTTT.

The CDR3 loop is CASSWPGQGASAPLHF. DNA of the CDR3: TGTGCCAGCAGCTGGCCTGGGCAGGGGGCTTCGGCACCCCTCCACTTT. The gene calls are TRBV7-2 and TRBJ1-6; 8 bases match TRBD1. Germline V lookup: CDR1 SGHTA, CDR2 FQGNSA. Losses at the gene ends were 4 bases for V and 11 bases for J; bases not matched to a gene: 13. This CDR3 has 16 amino acids. The full variable domain, with the rest looked up from reference TRBV7-2 and TRBJ1-6, is GAGVSQSPSNKVTEKGKDVELRCDPISGHTALYWYRQSLGQGLEFLIYFQGNSAPDKSGLPSDRFSAERTGGSVSTLTIQRTQQEDSAVYLCASSWPGQGASAPLHFGNGTRLTVT.

Worth noting for this clone: Within the sample, other DNA sequences also encode this same CDR3. The chain employs TRBV6-5 and TRBJ1-2, with 9 bases aligning to TRBD1. Germline loops: CDR1 MNHEY, CDR2 SVGAGI. The V segment lost 2 bases and the J segment 7 bases; nucleotides outside the gene matches: 5. This CDR3 has 14 amino acids. The CDR3 DNA is TGTGCCAGCAGTTACACGGGACAGGGCTCTGGCTACACCTTC. Its protein product is CASSYTGQGSGYTF.

This chain links TRBV6-5 with TRBJ2-2; TRBD1 is a possible D gene (6 bases). V was clipped by 6 bases and J by 6 bases, with 14 bases between them. The CDR3 is 14 residues long. The germline gives CDR1 MNHEY, CDR2 SVGAGI. CDR3 sequence reads: CASRKLQGPGELFF. The CDR3, as DNA: TGTGCCAGCAGGAAACTACAGGGTCCCGGGGAGCTGTTTTTT.

This clone was counted a single time. Here the CDR3 reads CASSTLAGGHYEQYF. CDR3 sequence (DNA): TGTGCCAGCAGCACCCTAGCGGGGGGTCACTACGAGCAGTACTTC. V and J are TRBV5-4 and TRBJ2-7; 11 positions agree with TRBD2. V was clipped by 4 bases and J by 3 bases; unmatched bases: 6. CDR3 length equals 15 residues. Germline V gives CDR1 SGHNT, CDR2 YYREEE (reference sequence).